These T cell receptor beta chains were read from a single sample in a study of blood T cell repertoires in COVID-19. TCRdb keeps only in-frame clones here, not all; method: immunoSEQ multiplex PCR. This table holds fewer than 250,000 clones, more than 85% found once. Sequenced input: peripheral blood. All receptors derive from a man in his 60s with acute or convalescent COVID-19. The CDR3 runs from the conserved cysteine through the conserved F or W. The order of the fields is clone size, J gene, V gene, D gene, CDR3 DNA, CDR3 protein. D genes are given only for firm matches. Clone size is shown for a subset of rows, as once, few, many or a class of expanded clone.

>.|TRBJ2-3|TRBV3-1/TRBV3-2|TRBD2
TGTGCCAGCAGCCAAGATAATTTCCTAGCGGGGGGGCCTGGAACCCCCGACAGCACAGATACGCAGTATTTT
CASSQDNFLAGGPGTPDSTDTQYF
>.|TRBJ2-3|TRBV30|.
TGTGCCTGGAGTGTCCTTGATACGCAGTATTTT
CAWSVLDTQYF
>few|TRBJ2-2|TRBV5-1|TRBD2
TGCGCCAGCACCACCTCTATAGCGGGTAACACCGGGGAGCTGTTTTTT
CASTTSIAGNTGELFF
>.|TRBJ2-5|TRBV9|TRBD2
TGTGCCAGCAGCGTAGGGAACGGGGGGTCAGAGACCCAGTACTTC
CASSVGNGGSETQYF
>.|TRBJ1-1|TRBV21-1|.
TGTGCCAGCAGCAAGGGGGGGGTAATGAACACTGAAGCTTTCTTT
CASSKGGVMNTEAFF
>.|TRBJ1-5|TRBV5-1|.
TGCGCCAGCACCCCGCGGGGATACCAGCCCCAGCATTTT
CASTPRGYQPQHF
>once|TRBJ1-1|TRBV5-6|.
TGTGCCAGCAGCTTCGGGAACACTGAAGCTTTCTTT
CASSFGNTEAFF
>once|TRBJ1-1|TRBV15|.
TGTGCCACCAGCAGCCAGGGTGGGGCTGAAGCTTTCTTT
CATSSQGGAEAFF
>.|TRBJ2-7|TRBV2|TRBD2
TGTGCCAGCAGTGAGCCGCGGGGGGGCCTCCACGAGCAGTACTTC
CASSEPRGGLHEQYF
>few|TRBJ2-7|TRBV29-1|.
TGCAGCGTTGACCACGGGACACAACCGCACTTC
CSVDHGTQPHF
>.|TRBJ1-1|TRBV7-2|TRBD1
TGTGCCAGCAGCTTGATGGACAGGGGGAACACTGAAGCTTTCTTT
CASSLMDRGNTEAFF
>.|TRBJ1-6|TRBV25-1|.
TGTGCCAGCAGCCCTGTTGGGGGACACGGGGTCGGGGCACCCCTCCACTTT
CASSPVGGHGVGAPLHF
>.|TRBJ2-2|TRBV19|TRBD1
TGTGCCAGTCACGGGACAGGGCACACCGGGGAGCTGTTTTTT
CASHGTGHTGELFF
>.|TRBJ2-2|TRBV19|TRBD2
TGTGCCAGTAGTATTATTCCGACTAGCGGGGTCGGGGAGCTGTTTTTT
CASSIIPTSGVGELFF
>.|TRBJ1-2|TRBV10-3|TRBD1
TGTGCCATCAGTGACCCCAGACAGGGCGTAAGCTATGGCTACACCTTC
CAISDPRQGVSYGYTF
>.|TRBJ2-4|TRBV2|.
TGTGCCAGCAGCCGACCAATGGACAGAAAAAACATTCAGTACTTC
CASSRPMDRKNIQYF
>.|TRBJ1-3|TRBV6-1|.
TGTGCCAGCAGTGAAAGGGGCAGTGGAAACACCATATATTTT
CASSERGSGNTIYF
>few|TRBJ1-5|TRBV3-1/TRBV3-2|.
TGTGCCAGCAGCCACGGACAGAGAGTTCAGCCCCAGCATTTT
CASSHGQRVQPQHF
>.|TRBJ2-2|TRBV9|TRBD1
TGTGCCAGCAGCCCCCGGGACAGGAGCACCAGAAGGAGCGGGGAGCTGTTTTTT
CASSPRDRSTRRSGELFF
>.|TRBJ1-1|TRBV12-3/TRBV12-4|.
TGTGCCAGCAGTTTAGCCCGGGACACTGAAGCTTTCTTT
CASSLARDTEAFF
>.|TRBJ1-1|TRBV27|.
TGTGCCAGCAATAAACAGGGAAGACCCACTGAAGCTTTCTTT
CASNKQGRPTEAFF
>.|TRBJ2-7|TRBV28|.
TGTGCCAGCAGTTTTGCGGGTAACTTGGTCTACGAGCAGTACTTC
CASSFAGNLVYEQYF
>.|TRBJ2-1|TRBV4-2|.
TGTGCCAGCAGCCTTACCGGGACACCCTCCGCCTACAATGAGCAGTTCTTC
CASSLTGTPSAYNEQFF
>.|TRBJ2-7|TRBV18|.
TGTGCCAGCTCACCACCGGCGGACTACGAGCAGTACTTC
CASSPPADYEQYF
>.|TRBJ2-5|TRBV30|.
TGTGCCTGGACAGGGAATCTTCAGGGGGAGACCCAGTACTTC
CAWTGNLQGETQYF
>.|TRBJ2-1|TRBV11-3|.
TGTGCCAGCAGCTTAGACGCTAAGAGTGAGCAGTTCTTC
CASSLDAKSEQFF
>.|TRBJ2-1|TRBV7-2|TRBD2
TGTGCCAGCAGCTTAGATGGCGGGGGGGCCTCCTACAATGAGCAGTTCTTC
CASSLDGGGASYNEQFF
>.|TRBJ1-5|TRBV29-1|TRBD1
TGCAGCGTTGATCAGGGGGCGAATCAGCCCCAGCATTTT
CSVDQGANQPQHF
>.|TRBJ1-5|TRBV28|TRBD1
TGTGCCAGCAGGGCCTGGCGGGGACAGGCCCTTGTGGAGCCCCAGCATTTT
CASRAWRGQALVEPQHF
>.|TRBJ2-3|TRBV6-5|.
TGTGCCAGCAGTTACTCCAGGGTAGGGACAGATACGCAGTATTTT
CASSYSRVGTDTQYF
>.|TRBJ1-1|TRBV11-2|TRBD1
TGTGCCAGCATCGCAGCAGGGGCAGGGGGAACTGAAGCTTTCTTT
CASIAAGAGGTEAFF
>.|TRBJ1-2|TRBV20-1|.
TGCAGTGCTACACTGAACTATGGCTACACCTTC
CSATLNYGYTF
>once|TRBJ1-6|TRBV19|TRBD1
TGTGCCAGTAGTTCTCGACAGGGCAGAGGCTCACCCCTCCACTTT
CASSSRQGRGSPLHF
>.|TRBJ2-7|TRBV28|TRBD2
TGTGCCAGCAGTTTAACTTCGGGGGGAAGGTACGAGCAGTACTTC
CASSLTSGGRYEQYF
>.|TRBJ2-5|TRBV11-2|TRBD2
TGTGCCAGCAGCTTAGACGGGACTAGCCGGACCCAGTACTTC
CASSLDGTSRTQYF
>.|TRBJ1-5|TRBV7-9|.
TGTGCCAGCAGCTCCCAGGGAAATAGCAATCAGCCCCAGCATTTT
CASSSQGNSNQPQHF
>.|TRBJ1-2|TRBV29-1|.
TGCAGCGTTGTGGGGAACAGGGCGGACTATGGCTACACCTTC
CSVVGNRADYGYTF
>.|TRBJ2-2|TRBV9|TRBD1
TGTGCCAGCAGCGTGAATCAAAGGACAGGAGCGAACACCGGGGAGCTGTTTTTT
CASSVNQRTGANTGELFF